This T cell receptor beta chain was recovered during a study of T cell repertoires in cytomegalovirus infection. Across the study: CMV epitopes, recently identified HLA-C-restricted and well-studied HLA-B-restricted, were used. It was the public TCR beta signatures that indicated both CMV infection and matching HLA type.

Study-level points and caveats: CMV-specific TCR beta clonotypes restricted by HLA-C were the ones dominating the ex vivo response.

Note on this clonotype: Its antigen remains unidentified.

CDR3 length: 17 residues. From germline, CDR1 is MNHEY and CDR2 SVGAGI. Trimming took 0 bases from V and 6 from J; bases not matched to a gene: 10. Via MiXCR, TCRdb re-called the reads, giving one row per CDR3 protein. This sample yields some 920,000 distinct CDR3 sequences, of which approximately 32% are seen a single time; roughly 13% belongs to the top ten. The specimen comprised cultured CD8+ T cells from PBMCs, sampled from culture after CMV antigen stimulation. The sequence was obtained from a human donor in good health (CMV status not recorded). Some clones in this sample may be carry-over from other donors' samples. This chain joins TRBV6-5 and TRBJ2-1, with 8 bases fitting TRBD2. For the CDR3, the DNA is TGTGCCAGCAGTTACTCCCCACTAGCGGCTATAGGCAATGAGCAGTTCTTC. It specifies CASSYSPLAAIGNEQFF.